Presented here are 11 T cell receptor beta chains from one specimen sequenced in a study of a mutant IDH1 vaccine in newly diagnosed glioma. Sequenced by immunoSEQ multiplex PCR; TCRdb stores in-frame clones only, minus some. This sample has fewer than 35,000 clones, with over 75% found just once. Time point indicated: week 23, last vaccination. Vaccination comprised doses that each held 300 ug of mutant IDH1 20-mer peptide, plus topical imiquimod. Antigen specificity for these receptors is unknown. Sample: PBMCs, taken from a glioma patient whose treatment included an IDH1 peptide vaccine. These receptors were collected from a man aged 35 to 55 with glioma.

The V call is TRBV18, the J call TRBJ2-7; 7 bases fit TRBD1. The ends lost 5 bases at V and 4 bases at J; junction bases unmatched: 5. Germline CDR1 KGHSH, CDR2 LQKENI. The CDR3 is made up of 13 amino acids. The CDR3 reads CASSKGQPYEQYV. The DNA of the CDR3 is TGTGCCAGCTCAAAGGGACAGCCATACGAGCAGTACGTC.

The rearrangement uses TRBV7-9 and TRBJ1-4; D gene unclear. Trimming cost V 5 bases and J 13 bases, with 11 bases left between them. This CDR3 has 11 amino acids. Germline CDR1 SEHNR, CDR2 FQNEAQ (reference sequence). The CDR3 protein is CASSRSEGLFF. The CDR3 bases are TGTGCCAGCAGCAGGTCTGAGGGACTGTTTTTT.

The rearrangement uses TRBV6-1 and TRBJ2-7, with D perhaps TRBD2 (6 bases). Trimming pared 0 bases from V and 3 bases from J, leaving 12 bases between. The germline V gene encodes CDR1 MNHNS and CDR2 SASEGT. The CDR3 is 15 residues long. CDR3 sequence reads: CASSEAPAGFYEQYF. For the CDR3, the DNA is TGTGCCAGCAGTGAAGCGCCTGCGGGATTCTACGAGCAGTACTTC.

J is TRBJ2-2 and V is TRBV30, with D hard to call. Germline values: CDR1 GTSNPN, CDR2 SVGIG (reference sequence). Trimming stripped 2 bases from V and 4 bases from J, with 14 bases between. The CDR3 runs 15 residues. Here the CDR3 DNA reads TGTGCCTGGAGTACCCGGACGGGTTCCACCGGGGAGCTGTTTTTT. Its protein product is CAWSTRTGSTGELFF.

V usage is TRBV10-3 and J usage is TRBJ1-1; unclear D gene. V shed 2 bases and J shed 4 bases, with 11 bases lying between them. The germline V gene has CDR1 ENHRY and CDR2 SYGVKD. The CDR3 has 14 residues. CDR3 protein: CAISELQSVTEAFF. The CDR3 DNA follows: TGTGCCATCAGTGAGCTACAGTCTGTCACTGAAGCTTTCTTT.

The J gene is TRBJ1-2, the V gene TRBV5-8; D remains unclear. The ends were cut back, 5 bases at V and 6 bases at J, with 5 bases in the middle. Germline CDR1 SGHTS, CDR2 YDEGEE. The CDR3 loop spans 10 amino acids. CDR3 nucleotides: TGTGCCAGCAGATCGAATGGCTACACCTTC. Protein sequence: CASRSNGYTF.

In its sample, this clone was seen a few times. The chain is built from TRBV29-1 and TRBJ2-7; 9 bases agree with TRBD1. Germline V lookup: CDR1 SQVTM, CDR2 ANQGSEA. After removal of 6 bases from V and 5 bases from J, the junction contained 5 bases not matched to a gene. The CDR3 totals 12 residues. For the CDR3, the DNA is TGCAGCGTCCGACAGGGGGGCCACGAGCAGTACTTC. Translating it yields CSVRQGGHEQYF.

This clone has a handful of counts. The rearrangement joins TRBV2 to TRBJ2-2, with TRBD2 matching over 13 bases. CDR1 is SNHLY, CDR2 FYNNEI, per germline. V lost 6 bases, J lost 3 bases, and 10 bases stayed unmatched. The CDR3 is 18 amino acids. The CDR3 nucleotides read TGTGCCAGCAGAGACACTAGCGGGGGGGCCGGTTACACCGGGGAGCTGTTTTTT. Protein product: CASRDTSGGAGYTGELFF.

This sequence joins TRBV9 and TRBJ2-5, with no clear D. V was clipped by 4 bases and J by 1 base, with 11 bases between them. Germline V gives CDR1 SGDLS, CDR2 YYNGEE. CDR3 length equals 14 residues. CDR3 DNA: TGTGCCAGCAGCATCGGACGGCTCCAAGAGACCCAGTACTTC. Translating it yields CASSIGRLQETQYF.

The chain employs TRBV5-1 and TRBJ2-2; 7 nucleotides align to TRBD1. CDR3 length equals 16 residues. Germline V gene data show CDR1 as SGHRS and CDR2 as YFSETQ. The junction had 2 bases not matched to a gene; V was cut back by 0 bases and J by 0 bases. Here the CDR3 DNA reads TGCGCCAGCAGCTTGGAAGGACAGGCGAACACCGGGGAGCTGTTTTTT. Amino acids: CASSLEGQANTGELFF.

The chain uses TRBV6-5 and TRBJ2-6; D not certain. Trimming pared 0 bases from V and 2 bases from J, leaving 8 bases between. Germline V lookup: CDR1 MNHEY, CDR2 SVGAGI. This CDR3 is 16 amino acids long. DNA of the CDR3: TGTGCCAGCAGTTACTCTGGGGTGACTGGGGCCAACGTCCTGACTTTC. Encoded protein: CASSYSGVTGANVLTF.